The 15 T cell receptor beta chains presented below share a single source sample, sequenced in a study of low-dose radiotherapy and immunotherapy resistance in tumors. With TRAV- and TRBV-specific primers, first-strand cDNA was made, covering the alpha and beta chains. A roughly 22-cycle PCR with a constant-region primer and V-primer adapter amplified TCRs. TCRdb called the reads again in MiXCR, with one record for every CDR3 protein. The profile shows under 10,000 distinct CDR3 sequences, roughly 62% of them singletons. The receptors here all came from a human donor with advanced metastatic prostate, ovarian, gallbladder or colorectal cancer (not recorded which). This table probably holds off-target reads from a library built for another chain.

The rearrangement joins TRBV7-9 to TRBJ2-5; 12 bases are shared with TRBD1. Germline CDR1 is SEHNR and CDR2 is FQNEAQ (reference sequence). The CDR3 is 16 amino acids. With 3 bases clipped from V and 4 bases from J, the junction kept 6 bases outside the gene matches. DNA for the CDR3: TGTGCCAGCAGCTTGGGGGACAGGGGGCCTGGAGAGACCCAGTACTTC. This encodes CASSLGDRGPGETQYF.

This clonotype was recorded a few times. The V call is TRBV6-2 or TRBV6-3, the J call TRBJ1-5; no clear D. The CDR3 is 14 residues long. Trimming removed 0 bases at V and 7 bases at J, with 10 bases between. Germline CDR1 reads MNHEY; CDR2 reads SVGEGT. CDR3 nucleotide sequence: TGTGCCAGCAGTTACTCGGGCGACGGACAGCCCCAGCATTTT. Translation gives CASSYSGDGQPQHF.

V and J are TRBV12-3 or TRBV12-4 and TRBJ2-1; 8 nucleotides match TRBD2. Trimming at V came to 1 base and at J to 10 bases, leaving 6 bases not matched to a gene. The CDR3 extends over 14 amino acids. For the CDR3, the DNA is TGTGCCAGCAGTTTAGAGGGCGGGGGGAAAGAGCAGTTCTTC. Amino acid sequence: CASSLEGGGKEQFF.

J is TRBJ2-1 and V is TRBV27, with D possibly matching TRBD2 (7 bases). Germline lookup yields CDR1 MNHEY and CDR2 SMNVEV (reference sequence). Trimming stripped 6 bases from V and 5 bases from J, with 17 bases between. This CDR3 spans 15 amino acids. The CDR3 is CASRRSGGQNNEQFF. CDR3 DNA: TGTGCCAGCAGGAGATCGGGGGGCCAAAACAATGAGCAGTTCTTC.

The chain has TRBV5-1 and TRBJ2-1; 7 nucleotides match TRBD1. The CDR3 has 19 amino acids. The germline CDR1 and CDR2 sequences are SGHRS and YFSETQ. Trimming at V came to 1 base and at J to 1 base, leaving 14 bases not matched to a gene. CDR3 region: CASSLRWLPRGRSYNEQFF. CDR3 nucleotide sequence: TGCGCCAGCAGCTTGAGGTGGCTACCGAGGGGGCGATCCTACAATGAGCAGTTCTTC.

V gene TRBV28 combines with J gene TRBJ1-5; unclear D gene. CDR1 is MDHEN and CDR2 is SYDVKM in the germline V gene. Deletions cut 5 bases from V and 1 base from J, with 9 bases between. The CDR3 is made up of 14 amino acids. This CDR3 reads CASSPGWSNQPQHF. The CDR3 DNA reads as TGTGCCAGCAGTCCGGGTTGGAGCAATCAGCCCCAGCATTTT.

This sequence joins TRBV28 and TRBJ1-6; D is uncertain. CDR3 length: 16 amino acids. V gave up 3 bases and J gave up 2 bases, with 11 bases separating them. The germline gives CDR1 MDHEN, CDR2 SYDVKM. CDR3 sequence (DNA): TGTGCCAGCAGTTTTGCGGACGGAGCCTATAATTCACCCCTCCACTTT. This sequence encodes CASSFADGAYNSPLHF.

The chain combines TRBV3-1 with TRBJ2-7; tentative D call: TRBD2 (6 bases). The CDR3 has 15 amino acids. Germline CDR1 reads LGHDT; CDR2 reads YNNKEL (reference sequence). V shed 3 bases and J shed 4 bases, with 16 bases lying between them. In DNA, the CDR3 is TGTGCCAGCAGCCAGAAAAGGGAGGCCCTATACGAGCAGTACTTC. It translates to CASSQKREALYEQYF.

The CDR3 nucleotides are TGTGCCAGCAGTGACTCGGGTCAAGGGGCCAACGTCCTGACTTTC. Encoded protein: CASSDSGQGANVLTF. The J gene is TRBJ2-6, the V gene TRBV6-4; D unresolved. This CDR3 spans 15 amino acids. Germline CDR1 MRHNA, CDR2 SNTAGT. V lost 0 bases, J lost 4 bases, and 7 bases lay in between.

In this sample, this clonotype turned up a few times. The chain has TRBV12-3 or TRBV12-4 and TRBJ1-3; D is perhaps TRBD1 (6 bases). The V and J ends lost 6 bases and 9 bases respectively, with 18 bases between them. The CDR3 covers 14 residues. The CDR3 reads CASRAGAGVVTIYF. CDR3 DNA sequence: TGTGCCAGCAGAGCGGGGGCAGGGGTTGTCACCATATATTTT.

This clonotype was counted once. V usage is TRBV25-1 and J usage is TRBJ2-1; the D gene is possibly TRBD2 (5 bases). In germline, CDR1 is MGHDK, CDR2 SYGVNS. The V end lost 5 bases, the J end lost 12 bases, and 20 bases lay between the germline ends. This CDR3 has 14 amino acids. This CDR3 reads CASSPHPQRMGQFF. Here the CDR3 DNA reads TGTGCCAGCAGTCCACACCCCCAGCGGATGGGGCAGTTCTTC.

This clonotype was counted once. The V gene is TRBV6-6, the J gene TRBJ2-2; 9 bases are a match to TRBD1. Trimming took 7 bases from V and 3 from J; bases not matched to a gene: 9. Germline-derived CDR1 and CDR2 are MNHNY and SVGAGI (reference sequence). CDR3 size: 16 residues. The CDR3 region has the DNA TGTGCCAGCAAGCACTCCGGGACAGGGTACACCGGGGAGCTGTTTTTT. This sequence encodes CASKHSGTGYTGELFF.

The chain recombines TRBV4-1 with TRBJ1-2; a weak D match, TRBD1 (5 bases). CDR3 length: 14 amino acids. V lost 2 bases, J lost 7 bases, and 14 bases lay in between. The germline gives CDR1 MGHRA, CDR2 YSYEKL. The chain's CDR3 is CASSQSSGSVGYTF. Here the CDR3 DNA reads TGCGCCAGCAGCCAATCCTCAGGGTCGGTTGGCTACACCTTC.

The CDR3 bases are TGTGCCAGCAGCTCCTATCGTACAGGGGGGGAGACCCAGTACTTC. Translation: CASSSYRTGGETQYF. The rearrangement joins TRBV7-9 to TRBJ2-5, with TRBD1 identical over 8 bases. The V gene end was trimmed by 4 bases and the J gene end by 5 bases; junction bases not matched to a gene: 9. The CDR3 extends over 15 amino acids. CDR1 is SEHNR, CDR2 FQNEAQ, per germline (reference sequence).

This sequence joins TRBV5-6 and TRBJ2-2, with 11 bases matching TRBD2. The trim removed 0 bases at V and 5 bases at J, leaving 0 bases unmatched. The CDR3 runs 15 residues. Looked up from germline, CDR1 is SGHDT and CDR2 is YYEEEE. The CDR3 region is CASSLGLAGTGELFF. The CDR3 bases are TGTGCCAGCAGCTTGGGACTAGCGGGGACCGGGGAGCTGTTTTTT.